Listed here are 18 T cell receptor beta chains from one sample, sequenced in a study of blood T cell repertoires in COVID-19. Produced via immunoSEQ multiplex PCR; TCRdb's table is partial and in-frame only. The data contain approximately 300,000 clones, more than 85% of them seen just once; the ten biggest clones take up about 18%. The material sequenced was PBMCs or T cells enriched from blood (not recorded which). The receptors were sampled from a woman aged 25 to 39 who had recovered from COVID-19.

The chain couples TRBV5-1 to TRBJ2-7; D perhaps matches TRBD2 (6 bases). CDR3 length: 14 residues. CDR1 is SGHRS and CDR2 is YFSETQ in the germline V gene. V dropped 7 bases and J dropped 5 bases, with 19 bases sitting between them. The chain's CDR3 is CASGGGLIVHEQYF. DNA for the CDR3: TGCGCCAGCGGTGGGGGACTGATAGTGCACGAGCAGTACTTC.

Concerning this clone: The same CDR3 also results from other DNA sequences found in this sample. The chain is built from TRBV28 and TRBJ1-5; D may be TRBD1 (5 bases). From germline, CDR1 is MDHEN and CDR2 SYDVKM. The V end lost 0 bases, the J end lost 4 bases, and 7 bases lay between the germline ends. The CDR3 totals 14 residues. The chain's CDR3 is CASSLWGGNQPQHF. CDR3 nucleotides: TGTGCCAGCAGTTTATGGGGGGGGAATCAGCCCCAGCATTTT.

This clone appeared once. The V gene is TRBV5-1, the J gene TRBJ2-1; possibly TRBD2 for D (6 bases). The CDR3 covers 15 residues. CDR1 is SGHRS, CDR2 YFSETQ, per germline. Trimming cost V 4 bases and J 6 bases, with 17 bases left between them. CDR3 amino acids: CASSPGGDWANEQFF. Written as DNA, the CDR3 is TGCGCCAGCAGCCCTGGCGGGGATTGGGCCAATGAGCAGTTCTTC.

The CDR3 DNA reads TGCAGCGCGGGCCAGGTGTGGCCCCAGCATTTT. Its protein product is CSAGQVWPQHF. The chain carries TRBV29-1 and TRBJ1-5; D gene unclear. CDR1 is SQVTM, CDR2 ANQGSEA, per germline. The ends were cut back, 7 bases at V and 9 bases at J, with 13 bases in the middle. This CDR3 is built from 11 residues.

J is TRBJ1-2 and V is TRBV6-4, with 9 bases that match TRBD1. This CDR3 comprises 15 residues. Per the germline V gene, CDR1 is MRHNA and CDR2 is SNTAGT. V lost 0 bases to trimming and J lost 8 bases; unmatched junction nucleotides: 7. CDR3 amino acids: CASSDSWTGERGYTF. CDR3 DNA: TGTGCCAGCAGTGACTCTTGGACAGGGGAGCGGGGCTACACCTTC.

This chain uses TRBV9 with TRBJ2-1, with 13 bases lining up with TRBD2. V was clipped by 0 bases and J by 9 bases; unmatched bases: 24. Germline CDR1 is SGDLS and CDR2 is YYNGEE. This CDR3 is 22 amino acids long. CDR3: CASSVEIDLRWATSGRLSEQFF. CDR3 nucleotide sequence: TGTGCCAGCAGCGTAGAAATCGACTTGCGCTGGGCGACTAGCGGGAGGTTGAGTGAGCAGTTCTTC. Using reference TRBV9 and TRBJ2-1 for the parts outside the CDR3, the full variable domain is DSGVTQTPKHLITATGQRVTLRCSPRSGDLSVYWYQQSLDQGLQFLIQYYNGEERAKGNILERFSAQQFPDLHSELNLSSLELGDSALYFCASSVEIDLRWATSGRLSEQFFGPGTRLTVL.

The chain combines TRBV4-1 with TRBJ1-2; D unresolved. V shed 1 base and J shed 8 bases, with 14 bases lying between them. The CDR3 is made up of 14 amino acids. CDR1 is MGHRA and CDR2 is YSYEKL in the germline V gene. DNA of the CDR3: TGCGCCAGCAGCCAAGGGCCAGAAACTATGGGCTACACCTTC. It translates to CASSQGPETMGYTF.

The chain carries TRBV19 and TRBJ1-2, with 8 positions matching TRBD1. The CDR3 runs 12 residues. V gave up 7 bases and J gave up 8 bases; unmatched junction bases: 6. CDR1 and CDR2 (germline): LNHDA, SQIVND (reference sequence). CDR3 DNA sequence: TGTGCCAGTACCCCAGGGGGCAGAGGCTACACCTTC. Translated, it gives CASTPGGRGYTF.

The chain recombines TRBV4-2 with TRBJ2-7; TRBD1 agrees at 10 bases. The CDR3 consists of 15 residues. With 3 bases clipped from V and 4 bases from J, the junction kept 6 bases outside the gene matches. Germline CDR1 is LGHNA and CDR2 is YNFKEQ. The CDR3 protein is CASSHQRGQGYEQYF. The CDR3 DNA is TGTGCCAGCAGCCATCAACGGGGACAGGGGTACGAGCAGTACTTC.

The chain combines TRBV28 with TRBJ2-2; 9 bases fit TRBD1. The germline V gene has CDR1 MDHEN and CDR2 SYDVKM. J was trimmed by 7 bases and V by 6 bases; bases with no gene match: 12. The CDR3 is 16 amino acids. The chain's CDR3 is CASRGTGTGYGGELFF. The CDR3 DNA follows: TGTGCCAGCAGGGGAACCGGGACAGGGTATGGCGGGGAGCTGTTTTTT.

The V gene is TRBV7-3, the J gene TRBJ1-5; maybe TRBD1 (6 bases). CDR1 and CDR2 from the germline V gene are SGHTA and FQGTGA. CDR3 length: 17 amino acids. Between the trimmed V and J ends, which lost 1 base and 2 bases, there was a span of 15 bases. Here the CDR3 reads CASSLRVGRGCNQPQHF. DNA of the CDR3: TGTGCCAGCAGCTTAAGGGTAGGGAGGGGGTGCAATCAGCCCCAGCATTTT.

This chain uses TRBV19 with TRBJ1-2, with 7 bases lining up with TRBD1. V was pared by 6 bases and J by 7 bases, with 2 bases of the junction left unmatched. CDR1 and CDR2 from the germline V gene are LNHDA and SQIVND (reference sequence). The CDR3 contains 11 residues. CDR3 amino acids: CASRGTVGYTF. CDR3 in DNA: TGTGCCAGTAGGGGGACAGTTGGCTACACCTTC.

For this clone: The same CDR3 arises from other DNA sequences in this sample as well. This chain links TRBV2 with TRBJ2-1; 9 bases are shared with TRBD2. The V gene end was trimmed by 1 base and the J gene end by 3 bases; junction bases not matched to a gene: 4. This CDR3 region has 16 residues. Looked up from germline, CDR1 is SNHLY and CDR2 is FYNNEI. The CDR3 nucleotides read TGTGCCAGCAGTGAAGTGAGACTAGCGGTCTACAATGAGCAGTTCTTC. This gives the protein CASSEVRLAVYNEQFF.

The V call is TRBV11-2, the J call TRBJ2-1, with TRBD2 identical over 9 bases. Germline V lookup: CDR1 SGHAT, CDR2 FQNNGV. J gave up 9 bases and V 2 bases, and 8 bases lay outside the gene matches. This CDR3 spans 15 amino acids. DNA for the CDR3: TGTGCCAGCAGCTTAAGCAGCGGGAGGTACGGTGAGCAGTTCTTC. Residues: CASSLSSGRYGEQFF.

Written as DNA, the CDR3 is TGTGCCAGCACCACCCAGGGAGGGGGGGCTGAGCAGTTCTTC. It specifies CASTTQGGGAEQFF. The genes are TRBV28 and TRBJ2-1; TRBD2 might be the D (7 bases). The CDR3 totals 14 residues. Germline CDR1 MDHEN, CDR2 SYDVKM. The V end was cut by 7 bases, the J end by 9 bases, with 19 bases between. The whole variable domain, remainder taken from reference TRBV28 and TRBJ2-1, is DVKVTQSSRYLVKRTGEKVFLECVQDMDHENMFWYRQDPGLGLRLIYFSYDVKMKEKGDIPEGYSVSREKKERFSLILESASTNQTSMYLCASTTQGGGAEQFFGPGTRLTVL.

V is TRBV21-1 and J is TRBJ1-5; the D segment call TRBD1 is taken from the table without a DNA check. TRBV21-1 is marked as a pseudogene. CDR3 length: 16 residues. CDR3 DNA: TGTGCCAGCAGCCCTGGGGAAGGGGGCCGGGGTCAGCCCCAGCATTTT. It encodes CASSPGEGGRGQPQHF.

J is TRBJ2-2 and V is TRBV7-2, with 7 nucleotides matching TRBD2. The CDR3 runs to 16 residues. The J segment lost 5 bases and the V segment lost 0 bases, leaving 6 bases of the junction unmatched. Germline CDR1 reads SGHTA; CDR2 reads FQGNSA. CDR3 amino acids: CASSLASGVKTGELFF. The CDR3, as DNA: TGTGCCAGCAGCTTAGCCAGCGGGGTTAAGACCGGGGAGCTGTTTTTT.

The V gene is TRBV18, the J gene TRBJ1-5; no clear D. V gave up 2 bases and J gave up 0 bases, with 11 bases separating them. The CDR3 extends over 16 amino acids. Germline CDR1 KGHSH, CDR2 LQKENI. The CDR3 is CASSPRGLNSNQPQHF. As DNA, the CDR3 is TGTGCCAGCTCACCAAGAGGCCTAAATAGCAATCAGCCCCAGCATTTT. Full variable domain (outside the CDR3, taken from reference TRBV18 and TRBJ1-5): NAGVMQNPRHLVRRRGQEARLRCSPMKGHSHVYWYRQLPEEGLKFMVYLQKENIIDESGMPKERFSAEFPKEGPSILRIQQVVRGDSAAYFCASSPRGLNSNQPQHFGDGTRLSIL.